These 25 T cell receptor beta chains were all obtained from the same sample, sequenced in a study of shared clonotypes between healthy human individuals. Clones were sequenced by immunoSEQ multiplex PCR, and TCRdb holds only the in-frame ones, with some missing. The sample yields hundreds of thousands of clones, around 95% seen once. CD8 cells classed as naive were CD45RO-negative and positively selected for CCR7, excluding terminally differentiated effector memory CD45RA+ cells. Specimen: naive CD8+ T cells sorted from blood. The receptors come from a young woman in good health.

This clone is a singleton in its sample. The CDR3 region has the DNA TGTGCCAGCAGCTTCAGCGGGAGTTCCTACGAGCAGTACTTC. The encoded protein is CASSFSGSSYEQYF. The chain has TRBV7-8 and TRBJ2-7; 8 bases line up with TRBD2. The CDR3 has 14 amino acids. Looked up from germline, CDR1 is SGHVS and CDR2 is FQNEAQ. Trimming at V came to 3 bases and at J to 1 base, leaving 2 bases not matched to a gene.

The rearrangement links TRBV28 to TRBJ2-5, with TRBD1 matching over 8 bases. TRBJ2-7 matches the DNA end more closely, so the J call is doubtful. The CDR3 runs 15 residues. From germline, CDR1 is MDHEN and CDR2 SYDVKM. Written as DNA, the CDR3 is TGTGCCAGCAGTTTGTACAGGGGGTTCTCCTACGAGCAGTACTTC. This sequence encodes CASSLYRGFSYEQYF.

CDR3 coding DNA: TGTGCCAGCAGTTTATCTGGCTTTCTAGCCAAAAACATTCAGTACTTC. It specifies CASSLSGFLAKNIQYF. The chain carries TRBV27 and TRBJ2-4; D not certain. The CDR3 is made up of 16 amino acids. Trimming took off 0 bases at V and 0 bases at J, with 9 bases between the two ends. Germline CDR1 and CDR2: MNHEY and SMNVEV (reference sequence).

The genes are TRBV29-1 and TRBJ2-5; D is uncertain. Matching the DNA end better, TRBJ2-7 makes the J call doubtful. Germline V gene lookup returns CDR1 SQVTM and CDR2 ANQGSEA. The CDR3 loop spans 13 amino acids. In nucleotides, the CDR3 is TGCAGCGCACCCGGACGGACCCCCTACGAGCAGTACTTC. It specifies CSAPGRTPYEQYF.

The chain employs TRBV7-9 and TRBJ1-5, with D unclear. Germline values: CDR1 SEHNR, CDR2 FQNEAQ (reference sequence). The V end was cut by 1 base, the J end by 7 bases, with 11 bases between. CDR3 length: 14 amino acids. CDR3 loop: CASSLGAGEQPQHF. CDR3 in DNA: TGTGCCAGCAGCTTAGGGGCAGGTGAACAGCCCCAGCATTTT.

This chain uses TRBV11-2 with TRBJ2-5; 10 bases are a match to TRBD2. CDR3 length equals 18 residues. V lost 0 bases to trimming and J lost 5 bases; unmatched junction nucleotides: 12. Germline V gene lookup returns CDR1 SGHAT and CDR2 FQNNGV. CDR3 nucleotides: TGTGCCAGCAGCTTAGATTCAGGCCTAGCGGGAGAGGGGGAGACCCAGTACTTC. This sequence encodes CASSLDSGLAGEGETQYF.

Turning to this clone: This sample also contains other DNA sequences that code for the same CDR3. The rearrangement joins TRBV27 to TRBJ2-7; 15 nucleotides align to TRBD2. Germline CDR1 is MNHEY and CDR2 is SMNVEV (reference sequence). The CDR3 runs 15 residues. V trimming: 5 bases; J trimming: 4 bases; junction bases outside the gene matches: 3. The CDR3 region has the DNA TGTGCCAGCAGTCCCGGGACTAGCGGGAGGTACGAGCAGTACTTC. Its protein product is CASSPGTSGRYEQYF.

This chain links TRBV2 with TRBJ1-4; no clear D. CDR1 and CDR2 (germline): SNHLY, FYNNEI. Trimming stripped 9 bases from V and 0 bases from J, with 8 bases between. The CDR3 spans 13 residues. DNA for the CDR3: TGTGCCAGTCAAGTAGCAACTAATGAAAAACTGTTTTTT. Its protein product is CASQVATNEKLFF.

The chain combines TRBV7-3 with TRBJ2-1, with 8 bases fitting TRBD2. This CDR3 is 15 amino acids long. From germline, CDR1 is SGHTA and CDR2 FQGTGA. The V and J ends lost 2 bases and 2 bases, in that order; junction bases with no gene match: 2. DNA of the CDR3: TGTGCCAGCAGCTTAGGAGCGGGAGCCTACAATGAGCAGTTCTTC. Amino acids: CASSLGAGAYNEQFF.

J is TRBJ1-6 and V is TRBV19; possible D gene TRBD1, 5 bases. Trimming took off 3 bases at V and 3 bases at J, with 12 bases between the two ends. The CDR3 runs 16 residues. The germline CDR1 and CDR2 sequences are LNHDA and SQIVND (reference sequence). This CDR3 reads CASSMRTTIYNSPLHF. CDR3 nucleotides: TGTGCCAGTAGTATGAGGACAACCATCTATAATTCACCCCTCCACTTT.

This clone was recorded once. CDR3 residues: CASSLVDDRNQPQHF. The CDR3 DNA follows: TGTGCCAGCAGCTTAGTCGATGACAGAAATCAGCCCCAGCATTTT. J is TRBJ1-5 and V is TRBV11-2, with a possible D match to TRBD1 (5 bases). The germline CDR1 and CDR2 sequences are SGHAT and FQNNGV. V shed 1 base and J shed 4 bases, with 11 bases lying between them. The CDR3 is 15 residues long.

The chain links TRBV10-3 to TRBJ1-2; 10 nucleotides agree with TRBD1. V gave up 10 bases and J gave up 3 bases; unmatched junction bases: 8. This CDR3 is 14 amino acids long. Per the germline V gene, CDR1 is ENHRY and CDR2 is SYGVKD. The CDR3: CATERGTGDYGYTF. The CDR3 DNA follows: TGTGCCACAGAGAGGGGGACAGGGGACTATGGCTACACCTTC.

The chain links TRBV18 to TRBJ2-5; TRBD2 matches 12 bases. CDR1 KGHSH and CDR2 LQKENI come from the germline V gene. V gave up 4 bases and J gave up 5 bases; unmatched junction bases: 8. The CDR3 has 16 residues. CDR3: CASSLPTSGSMETQYF. As DNA, the CDR3 is TGTGCCAGCTCACTACCGACTAGCGGGAGTATGGAGACCCAGTACTTC.

A few counts support this clone. The J gene is TRBJ1-1, the V gene TRBV5-3; a weak D match, TRBD1 (6 bases). TRBV5-3 carries the ORF label, with uncertain function. The CDR3 is made up of 14 amino acids. Trimming shortened V by 4 bases and J by 1 base, and 11 bases separated the two germline ends. The CDR3 DNA sequence: TGTGCCAGAAGCATAAAGGGACAGAACACTGAAGCTTTCTTT. It is translated as CARSIKGQNTEAFF.

This chain links TRBV27 with TRBJ2-5, with TRBD2 matching over 8 bases. The CDR3 length is 15 residues. The V gene end was trimmed by 6 bases and the J gene end by 11 bases; junction bases not matched to a gene: 17. Germline V gives CDR1 MNHEY, CDR2 SMNVEV (reference sequence). The CDR3: CASSPQPGGPEEQYF. In nucleotides, the CDR3 is TGTGCCAGCAGCCCGCAGCCGGGAGGGCCGGAGGAGCAGTACTTC.

The genes are TRBV27 and TRBJ2-7, with 7 bases matching TRBD2. The CDR3 totals 14 residues. The V gene end was trimmed by 3 bases and the J gene end by 2 bases; junction bases not matched to a gene: 4. From germline, CDR1 is MNHEY and CDR2 SMNVEV (reference sequence). The CDR3 region is CASSFREAPYEQYF. CDR3 nucleotides: TGTGCCAGCAGTTTTCGGGAGGCCCCCTACGAGCAGTACTTC.

A note on this clone: One junction end does not reproduce the germline sequence, and a read error may be involved. The chain recombines TRBV6-1 with TRBJ1-3; D is undetermined. Germline values: CDR1 MNHNS, CDR2 SASEGT. The length of the CDR3 is 10 residues. The CDR3 reads CASSEGAGFF. DNA of the CDR3: TGTGCCAGCAGTGAAGGGGCCGGCTTCTTT.

J is TRBJ2-5 and V is TRBV4-1; 8 nucleotides line up with TRBD2. Germline V gene lookup returns CDR1 MGHRA and CDR2 YSYEKL. Unmatched junction bases numbered 14, after V lost 3 bases and J lost 11 bases. This CDR3 region has 15 residues. The CDR3 coding sequence is TGCGCCAGCAGCCAGCCAGCGGGAGCCTCTCTAGAGCAGTACTTC. As protein: CASSQPAGASLEQYF.

V is TRBV27 and J is TRBJ1-1; tentative D call: TRBD1 (5 bases). The V gene's germline CDR1 is MNHEY and CDR2 SMNVEV (reference sequence). The CDR3 has 16 residues. The V end lost 5 bases, the J end lost 4 bases, and 20 bases lay between the germline ends. CDR3 bases: TGTGCCAGCAGTATCGACAGTACCGCGGCAGCCACTGAAGCTTTCTTT. It is translated as CASSIDSTAAATEAFF.

The chain joins TRBV4-1 to TRBJ2-7, with a possible D match to TRBD1 (6 bases). V was shortened by 1 base and J by 5 bases, with 12 bases between the two germline ends. The germline V gene encodes CDR1 MGHRA and CDR2 YSYEKL. This CDR3 has 14 residues. CDR3 region: CASSQVRGGDEQYF. CDR3 nucleotides: TGCGCCAGCAGCCAAGTGAGAGGGGGTGACGAGCAGTACTTC.

V and J are TRBV13 and TRBJ2-7; TRBD2 agrees at 13 bases. The germline CDR1 and CDR2 sequences are PRHDT and FYEKMQ (reference sequence). Trimming removed 5 bases from V and 4 bases from J; junction bases left unmatched: 5. This CDR3 has 15 residues. The CDR3 coding sequence is TGTGCCAGCAGCGAGGGACTAGCGGGAACATACGAGCAGTACTTC. It is translated as CASSEGLAGTYEQYF.

The chain has TRBV5-4 and TRBJ1-2; D perhaps matches TRBD1 (5 bases). The V gene lost 0 bases and the J gene lost 4 bases, with 13 bases spanning the gap. CDR1 and CDR2 from the germline V gene are SGHNT and YYREEE (reference sequence). The CDR3 sequence is 15 residues long. CDR3 DNA sequence: TGTGCCAGCAGCTTGGGTGCAGGGTCGGTCTATGGCTACACCTTC. This translates into CASSLGAGSVYGYTF.

This clone was observed a single time. The chain employs TRBV7-6 and TRBJ1-6; no definite D call. V lost 6 bases and J 4 bases, leaving 13 bases between the germline ends. This CDR3 contains 15 residues. From germline, CDR1 is SGHVS and CDR2 FNYEAQ. The CDR3 nucleotides are TGTGCCAGCAGTCGACGGACGGAGTATAATTCACCCCTCCACTTT. This encodes CASSRRTEYNSPLHF. Using reference TRBV7-6 and TRBJ1-6 for the parts outside the CDR3, the full variable domain is GAGVSQSPRYKVTKRGQDVALRCDPISGHVSLYWYRQALGQGPEFLTYFNYEAQQDKSGLPNDRFSAERPEGSISTLTIQRTEQRDSAMYRCASSRRTEYNSPLHFGNGTRLTVT.

This chain uses TRBV4-2 with TRBJ2-7; D is undetermined. V was cut by 0 bases and J by 4 bases, with 13 bases left in between. Germline-derived CDR1 and CDR2 are LGHNA and YNFKEQ. The CDR3 covers 15 residues. The CDR3 sequence is CASSQDRHILYEQYF. The CDR3 nucleotides read TGTGCCAGCAGCCAAGATCGGCACATCTTGTACGAGCAGTACTTC.

The chain has TRBV27 and TRBJ2-3, with 9 bases that match TRBD1. This CDR3 is built from 15 residues. Per the germline V gene, CDR1 is MNHEY and CDR2 is SMNVEV (reference sequence). The trim removed 3 bases at V and 6 bases at J, leaving 7 bases unmatched. CDR3 bases: TGTGCCAGCAGTTTCTCGAACAGGGGGCTCGATACGCAGTATTTT. Translated, it gives CASSFSNRGLDTQYF.